Listed below are T cell receptor beta chains from one sample, sequenced in a study of blood T cell repertoires in COVID-19. TCRdb keeps only in-frame clones here, not all; method: immunoSEQ multiplex PCR. The sample includes roughly 140,000 clones, about 85% of them seen just once. Source material: peripheral blood. All receptors come from a woman aged 40 to 49 with active or convalescent COVID-19. The CDR3 runs from the conserved cysteine through the conserved F or W. A D gene is named only where the DNA matches it firmly. Expanded clones get a size class; other rows say once, few or many, or leave the size out.

CDR3 | DNA | V | length | D | size | J
CASSFPGGGLAKNIQYF | TGTGCCAGCAGTTTCCCAGGCGGGGGACTAGCCAAAAACATTCAGTACTTC | TRBV28 | 17 | TRBD2 | NA | TRBJ2-4
CAWSPDTNQPQHF | TGTGCCTGGAGTCCGGACACCAATCAGCCCCAGCATTTT | TRBV30 | 13 | NA | NA | TRBJ1-5
CASSEGRGDQPQHF | TGTGCCAGCAGTGAGGGCAGGGGAGACCAGCCCCAGCATTTT | TRBV25-1 | 14 | NA | NA | TRBJ1-5
CASSLSGTVWNTEAFF | TGTGCCAGCAGTTTGTCCGGGACAGTCTGGAACACTGAAGCTTTCTTT | TRBV27 | 16 | TRBD1 | NA | TRBJ1-1
CASSFYVSGGNEKLFF | TGTGCCAGCAGTTTTTACGTGTCAGGGGGAAATGAAAAACTGTTTTTT | TRBV27 | 16 | TRBD1 | few | TRBJ1-4
CASSPGQGFSYEQYF | TGTGCCAGCAGCCCCGGACAGGGCTTCTCCTACGAGCAGTACTTC | TRBV6-5 | 15 | TRBD1 | NA | TRBJ2-7
CASSRQGGSTDTQYF | TGTGCCAGCAGCCGACAGGGGGGAAGCACAGATACGCAGTATTTT | TRBV4-2 | 15 | TRBD1 | NA | TRBJ2-3
CASSPHYQGVEQFF | TGCGCCAGCAGCCCACACTATCAGGGTGTTGAGCAGTTCTTC | TRBV4-3 | 14 | NA | once | TRBJ2-1
CASSVALGAGAHEQYF | TGTGCCAGCAGCGTAGCCCTGGGAGCGGGAGCCCACGAGCAGTACTTC | TRBV9 | 16 | TRBD2 | NA | TRBJ2-7
CSVAYPGGLAGELFF | TGCAGCGTCGCCTACCCGGGAGGGCTGGCCGGGGAGCTGTTTTTT | TRBV29-1 | 15 | TRBD2 | NA | TRBJ2-2
CASSELGSQYF | TGTGCCAGCAGTGAACTAGGGAGCCAGTACTTC | TRBV6-1 | 11 | NA | NA | TRBJ2-5
CASSLSLAMRNSPLHF | TGTGCCAGCAGTTTATCCCTCGCAATGCGGAATTCACCCCTCCACTTT | TRBV28 | 16 | NA | NA | TRBJ1-6
CASSEFAGTDAYEQYF | TGCGCCAGCAGTGAGTTCGCGGGGACAGACGCCTACGAGCAGTACTTC | TRBV10-1 | 16 | NA | NA | TRBJ2-7
CSVNDGTGRLRYTEAFF | TGCAGCGTTAATGATGGGACAGGGCGACTTCGCTACACTGAAGCTTTCTTT | TRBV29-1 | 17 | TRBD1 | NA | TRBJ1-1
CASSSAGADTEAFF | TGTGCCAGCAGTTCTGCGGGGGCGGACACTGAAGCTTTCTTT | TRBV5-4 | 14 | NA | NA | TRBJ1-1
CASSPREPNYGYTF | TGTGCCAGCAGTCCCCGGGAACCAAACTATGGCTACACCTTC | TRBV5-4 | 14 | NA | NA | TRBJ1-2
CASRSGQGARQLGYTF | TGTGCCAGCAGGTCGGGACAGGGGGCGCGGCAGTTAGGCTACACCTTC | TRBV28 | 16 | TRBD1 | NA | TRBJ1-2
CASSYDDSDSTDTQYF | TGTGCCAGCAGTTACGATGACAGCGACAGCACAGATACGCAGTATTTT | TRBV6-2/TRBV6-3 | 16 | NA | NA | TRBJ2-3
CASSLGSRGANTEAFF | TGTGCCAGCAGCTTAGGATCCAGGGGCGCCAACACTGAAGCTTTCTTT | TRBV11-2 | 16 | NA | NA | TRBJ1-1
CATSGPGQSNTGELFF | TGTGCCACCAGCGGCCCGGGACAGTCGAACACCGGGGAGCTGTTTTTT | TRBV15 | 16 | TRBD1 | NA | TRBJ2-2
CASSYSSGGPTGELFF | TGTGCCAGCAGTTACTCATCGGGAGGGCCCACCGGGGAGCTGTTTTTT | TRBV6-2/TRBV6-3 | 16 | TRBD2 | NA | TRBJ2-2
CASSDSGVSALHF | TGTGCCAGCAGTGACTCCGGAGTTTCGGCCCTCCACTTT | TRBV2 | 13 | NA | NA | TRBJ1-6
CASSQRGGAYYGYTF | TGTGCCAGCAGCCAAAGGGGCGGGGCTTACTATGGCTACACCTTC | TRBV3-1/TRBV3-2 | 15 | NA | NA | TRBJ1-2
CSNRIGGLTDTQYF | TGCAGCAACCGAATTGGGGGACTCACAGATACGCAGTATTTT | TRBV29-1 | 14 | NA | NA | TRBJ2-3
CASSFTAGSSYEQYF | TGTGCCAGCAGTTTTACAGCGGGAAGCTCCTACGAGCAGTACTTC | TRBV6-5 | 15 | TRBD2 | NA | TRBJ2-7
CASSVVDSEAFF | TGTGCCAGCAGCGTAGTTGACAGTGAAGCTTTCTTT | TRBV9 | 12 | NA | NA | TRBJ1-1
CASSPGGLAGGGTGELFF | TGTGCCAGCAGCCCCGGGGGACTAGCGGGAGGAGGCACCGGGGAGCTGTTTTTT | TRBV11-2 | 18 | TRBD2 | NA | TRBJ2-2
CASTGGAALSGNTIYF | TGTGCCAGCACCGGCGGGGCAGCACTCTCTGGAAACACCATATATTTT | TRBV5-6 | 16 | NA | NA | TRBJ1-3
CASSLEAGGRQPQHF | TGTGCCAGCAGCTTAGAGGCAGGAGGAAGACAGCCCCAGCATTTT | TRBV7-9 | 15 | NA | NA | TRBJ1-5
CAIVQGAGNTIYF | TGTGCCATTGTACAGGGGGCTGGAAACACCATATATTTT | TRBV12-3/TRBV12-4 | 13 | TRBD1 | once | TRBJ1-3
CAISGTGVTEAFF | TGTGCCATCAGTGGGACAGGGGTCACTGAAGCTTTCTTT | TRBV10-3 | 13 | TRBD1 | NA | TRBJ1-1
CASTSGVAGARTGELFF | TGTGCCAGCACCTCTGGGGTCGCGGGGGCGAGGACCGGGGAGCTGTTTTTT | TRBV5-6 | 17 | NA | NA | TRBJ2-2
CASSFLTWTGTNEKLFF | TGTGCCAGCAGCTTTCTGACTTGGACAGGGACTAATGAAAAACTGTTTTTT | TRBV7-2 | 17 | TRBD1 | NA | TRBJ1-4
CASSDGAGGREQYF | TGTGCCAGCAGCGACGGCGCAGGGGGCCGCGAGCAGTACTTC | TRBV6-2/TRBV6-3 | 14 | TRBD1 | once | TRBJ2-7
CASSPPAGSGQFF | TGTGCCAGCTCCCCCCCGGCAGGGTCTGGGCAGTTCTTC | TRBV9 | 13 | NA | NA | TRBJ2-1
CASSPSSGRTGELFF | TGTGCCAGCTCACCCTCCAGCGGGAGAACCGGGGAGCTGTTTTTT | TRBV18 | 15 | TRBD2 | NA | TRBJ2-2
CASSLGLSSGNTIYF | TGCGCCAGCAGCTTGGGCCTCAGCTCTGGAAACACCATATATTTT | TRBV5-1 | 15 | NA | NA | TRBJ1-3
CASSSQDPGRDIQYF | TGTGCCAGCAGTTCACAGGACCCCGGGAGGGACATTCAGTACTTC | TRBV27 | 15 | TRBD2 | NA | TRBJ2-4
CASSPPGREDTGELFF | TGTGCCAGCTCACCACCGGGCAGGGAAGACACCGGGGAGCTGTTTTTT | TRBV18 | 16 | NA | NA | TRBJ2-2
CALAAGVQETQYF | TGTGCCCTAGCCGCGGGAGTACAAGAGACCCAGTACTTC | TRBV10-3 | 13 | TRBD2 | NA | TRBJ2-5
CASSYSYLGGGTAYGYTF | TGTGCCAGCAGTTACTCGTATCTTGGTGGCGGGACGGCTTATGGCTACACCTTC | TRBV6-2/TRBV6-3 | 18 | NA | NA | TRBJ1-2
CASSESLAGFTGELFF | TGTGCCAGCAGTGAGTCCCTAGCAGGTTTCACCGGGGAGCTGTTTTTT | TRBV6-1 | 16 | NA | NA | TRBJ2-2
CASRHLNSPLHF | TGTGCCAGTAGACACCTTAATTCACCCCTCCACTTT | TRBV19 | 12 | NA | NA | TRBJ1-6
CASSPQGPAGELFF | TGTGCCAGCTCACCGCAGGGCCCCGCCGGGGAGCTGTTTTTT | TRBV18 | 14 | NA | NA | TRBJ2-2
CASSLLGGEQFF | TGCGCCAGCAGCTTGTTGGGGGGTGAGCAGTTCTTC | TRBV5-1 | 12 | NA | NA | TRBJ2-1
CAISESRGGFGYTF | TGTGCCATCAGTGAGTCTCGGGGGGGCTTTGGCTACACCTTC | TRBV10-3 | 14 | NA | NA | TRBJ1-2
CAWTTGGPNQPQHF | TGTGCCTGGACGACAGGGGGGCCCAATCAGCCCCAGCATTTT | TRBV30 | 14 | TRBD1 | NA | TRBJ1-5
CASSIIAGLEYNEQFF | TGTGCCAGTAGTATAATTGCGGGGCTCGAATACAATGAGCAGTTCTTC | TRBV19 | 16 | NA | NA | TRBJ2-1
CASSLFGVGEKKTQYF | TGTGCCAGCAGTTTATTTGGGGTCGGGGAGAAAAAGACCCAGTACTTC | TRBV27 | 16 | NA | NA | TRBJ2-5
CASWEFGEKLFF | TGTGCCAGTTGGGAGTTTGGGGAAAAACTGTTTTTT | TRBV2 | 12 | NA | NA | TRBJ1-4
CASSEREYNEQFF | TGTGCCAGCAGTGAGCGGGAGTACAATGAGCAGTTCTTC | TRBV6-4 | 13 | TRBD2 | NA | TRBJ2-1